Listed here are 3 T cell receptor beta chains from one sample, sequenced in a study of shared clonotypes between healthy human individuals. Assay used: immunoSEQ multiplex PCR; TCRdb lists only in-frame clones, some missing. Counted here are about 2,200,000 clones, 90% to 95% occurring once; the ten biggest clones make up more than 1.5%. The naive CD8 population came from CD45RO-negative cells selected for CCR7, without terminally differentiated effector memory CD45RA+ cells. The material sequenced was naive CD8+ T cells from PBMCs. These receptors were collected from a man aged 18 to 30 in good health. Some clones in this sample may be carry-over from other donors' samples.

The CDR3 here is CASSSIRQGTYEQYF. Here the CDR3 DNA reads TGTGCCAGCAGTTCCATCAGACAGGGAACCTACGAGCAGTACTTC. The chain employs TRBV28 and TRBJ2-7; 7 bases are shared with TRBD1. CDR1 and CDR2 from the germline V gene are MDHEN and SYDVKM. The CDR3 length is 15 residues. V shed 4 bases and J 2 bases; nucleotides not matched to a gene: 8.

The chain combines TRBV28 with TRBJ1-1, with a possible D match to TRBD1 (6 bases). Germline V gene sequence: CDR1 MDHEN, CDR2 SYDVKM. CDR3 length equals 17 residues. The V end lost 8 bases, the J end lost 1 base, and 23 bases lay between the germline ends. In DNA form, the CDR3 reads TGTGCCAGCGCCGATCCCCTGGACAGTCAGCCGAACACTGAAGCTTTCTTT. It is translated as CASADPLDSQPNTEAFF.

V and J are TRBV7-9 and TRBJ2-7; TRBD1 is a possible D gene (5 bases). This CDR3 region has 14 residues. V shed 1 base and J shed 1 base, with 8 bases lying between them. Germline V CDR1 and CDR2: SEHNR, FQNEAQ (reference sequence). CDR3 in amino acids: CASSLDGQSYEQYF. The CDR3 DNA reads as TGTGCCAGCAGCTTAGACGGACAATCCTACGAGCAGTACTTC. The complete variable domain, with remaining parts taken from reference TRBV7-9 and TRBJ2-7, reads DTGVSQNPRHKITKRGQNVTFRCDPISEHNRLYWYRQTLGQGPEFLTYFQNEAQLEKSRLLSDRFSAERPKGSFSTLEIQRTEQGDSAMYLCASSLDGQSYEQYFGPGTRLTVT.